This T cell receptor beta chain is from a study of neurological immune-mediated disorders. This clonotype came up many times. What it binds is unknown. From 2 million PBMCs stored at -80 C, the unsorted libraries were generated. Study findings and constraints: The absence of shared CDR3 amino acid sequences among expanded clones across subjects suggests private repertoires in all groups.

V was pared by 6 bases and J by 3 bases, with 12 bases between. CDR1 is SQVTM and CDR2 is ANQGSEA in the germline V gene. The CDR3 loop spans 12 amino acids. With 10-nucleotide random UMIs, 5'RACE was used to make the cDNA. TCRdb re-derived calls from the 5' RACE reads in MiXCR, one entry per CDR3 protein. The data hold about 35,000 distinct CDR3 sequences, with 3% to 4% observed a single time. The clonotype was recovered from a man aged 25 to 40 with multiple sclerosis. This chain uses TRBV29-1 with TRBJ2-7; D uncertain. Sequencing was done on a sample of PBMCs. The CDR3 nucleotides read TGCAGCGTGGACGGAACATACTACGAGCAGTACTTC. Amino acids: CSVDGTYYEQYF.